One sample yielded the 27 T cell receptor beta chains listed below, sequenced in a study of Ad26.COV2.S vaccination and SARS-CoV-2 variants. Libraries were prepared by immunoSEQ multiplex PCR; TCRdb keeps only in-frame clonotypes and omits some of them. The sample includes around 450,000 clones, approximately 87% of them seen just once. Treatment noted: approximately 18 received Ad26.COV2.S at low or high dose, single or two shots; 5 received placebo; per-sample allocation not given. Samples came from day 63 after the first vaccine or placebo injection. The source material was peripheral blood, sampled in a trial of Ad26.COV2.S vaccine versus placebo. All receptors derive from a person aged 18-60 years who received the Ad26.COV2.S COVID-19 vaccine or a placebo.

The rearrangement uses TRBV5-1 and TRBJ1-6, with a tentative D call TRBD1 (5 bases). V dropped 4 bases and J dropped 6 bases, with 17 bases sitting between them. Per germline, CDR1 SGHRS and CDR2 YFSETQ. The length of the CDR3 is 16 residues. CDR3 amino acids: CASSLDSPGFNSPLHF. The CDR3 region has the DNA TGCGCCAGCAGCCTTGACAGCCCTGGATTTAATTCACCCCTCCACTTT. The full variable domain, its missing parts supplied by reference TRBV5-1 and TRBJ1-6, is KAGVTQTPRYLIKTRGQQVTLSCSPISGHRSVSWYQQTPGQGLQFLFEYFSETQRNKGNFPGRFSGRQFSNSRSEMNVSTLELGDSALYLCASSLDSPGFNSPLHFGNGTRLTVT.

V gene TRBV24-1 combines with J gene TRBJ2-5; possible D gene TRBD1, 6 bases. Germline-derived CDR1 and CDR2 are KGHDR and SFDVKD. The V gene lost 1 base and the J gene lost 5 bases, with 13 bases spanning the gap. This CDR3 contains 15 residues. The DNA for the CDR3 is TGTGCCACCAGTGATTTATCAGGGGCAGGGGAGACCCAGTACTTC. It codes for CATSDLSGAGETQYF.

This clone was detected a few times. The chain is built from TRBV28 and TRBJ2-7; perhaps TRBD2 as D (6 bases). The V gene's germline CDR1 is MDHEN and CDR2 SYDVKM. V lost 3 bases to trimming and J lost 4 bases, with 10 bases between them. This CDR3 is 13 amino acids long. CDR3 protein: CASSLAAGYEQYF. The CDR3 DNA sequence: TGTGCCAGCAGTTTGGCCGCGGGGTACGAGCAGTACTTC.

This clone was seen a few times. This chain uses TRBV7-2 with TRBJ1-3, with no clear D. Trimming left V 1 base short and J 1 base short, with 2 bases between. The germline CDR1 and CDR2 sequences are SGHTA and FQGNSA. This CDR3 contains 13 residues. DNA for the CDR3: TGTGCCAGCAGCTTAGAGTCTGGAAACACCATATATTTT. It codes for CASSLESGNTIYF.

The gene calls are TRBV23-1 and TRBJ2-2; D uncertain. TRBV23-1 is treated as an ORF (open reading frame) with a function not yet certain. The CDR3 is 11 amino acids. Deletions cut 4 bases from V and 7 bases from J, with 4 bases between. The CDR3 region is CASSRDGELFF. In DNA form, the CDR3 reads TGCGCCAGCAGTCGTGACGGGGAGCTGTTTTTT.

The J gene is TRBJ1-4, the V gene TRBV19, with D possibly being TRBD1 (6 bases). The V end was cut by 3 bases, the J end by 7 bases, with 21 bases between. Germline CDR1 reads LNHDA; CDR2 reads SQIVND (reference sequence). CDR3 size: 17 residues. CDR3 sequence: CASSMSIQGPAGEKLFF. CDR3 bases: TGTGCCAGTAGTATGAGCATACAGGGACCTGCTGGTGAAAAACTGTTTTTT.

V usage is TRBV6-2 or TRBV6-3 and J usage is TRBJ1-1; no clear D. There are 14 residues in the CDR3. V lost 2 bases to trimming and J lost 2 bases, with 9 bases between them. CDR1 and CDR2 from the germline V gene are MNHEY and SVGEGT. The CDR3 reads CASSYLWGNTEAFF. Here the CDR3 DNA reads TGTGCCAGCAGTTACCTTTGGGGTAACACTGAAGCTTTCTTT.

V is TRBV10-3 and J is TRBJ2-2; the D gene is possibly TRBD1 (5 bases). The V gene's germline CDR1 is ENHRY and CDR2 SYGVKD. The CDR3 spans 14 residues. V was clipped by 4 bases and J by 5 bases, with 11 bases between them. CDR3 nucleotide sequence: TGTGCCATCAGTGGCCAGGGTGAGACCGGGGAGCTGTTTTTT. This sequence encodes CAISGQGETGELFF.

The CDR3 region has the DNA TGTGCCAGCCTGCCAGCCCGATCTGGAAACACCATATATTTT. This translates into CASLPARSGNTIYF. The chain carries TRBV28 and TRBJ1-3; D unresolved. CDR1 and CDR2 from the germline V gene are MDHEN and SYDVKM. There are 14 residues in the CDR3. The germline V and J ends were trimmed by 8 bases and 1 base, with 12 bases remaining between them.

The CDR3 bases are TGTGCCAGCGGGGGGTCCTCCTACAATGAGCAGTTCTTC. This gives the protein CASGGSSYNEQFF. The genes are TRBV9 and TRBJ2-1; D may be TRBD2 (6 bases). CDR3 length: 13 residues. The V end lost 7 bases, the J end lost 0 bases, and 8 bases lay between the germline ends. Germline V lookup: CDR1 SGDLS, CDR2 YYNGEE.

The rearrangement links TRBV12-3 or TRBV12-4 to TRBJ2-7, with D perhaps TRBD2 (6 bases). This CDR3 spans 12 amino acids. V was trimmed by 6 bases and J by 6 bases, leaving 12 bases between them. CDR3 bases: TGTGCCAGCAGGGAGGAGGGCGGCGAGCAGTACTTC. It yields the protein CASREEGGEQYF.

Only one count was recorded for this clone. The chain employs TRBV11-2 and TRBJ1-3; 9 bases line up with TRBD1. V lost 1 base, J lost 5 bases, and 3 bases stayed unmatched. Germline lookup yields CDR1 SGHAT and CDR2 FQNNGV. This CDR3 is built from 15 residues. The CDR3 DNA is TGTGCCAGCAGCTTAGTACAGGGGGCAAGAAACACCATATATTTT. Translating gives CASSLVQGARNTIYF.

The genes are TRBV7-2 and TRBJ2-7; D ambiguous. Trimming stripped 1 base from V and 0 bases from J, with 7 bases between. The CDR3 length is 14 residues. The V gene's germline CDR1 is SGHTA and CDR2 FQGNSA. CDR3 loop: CASSLGPTSYEQYF. The CDR3 bases are TGTGCCAGCAGCTTAGGTCCCACCTCCTACGAGCAGTACTTC. The entire variable domain, with the rest obtained from reference TRBV7-2 and TRBJ2-7, is as follows: GAGVSQSPSNKVTEKGKDVELRCDPISGHTALYWYRQSLGQGLEFLIYFQGNSAPDKSGLPSDRFSAERTGGSVSTLTIQRTQQEDSAVYLCASSLGPTSYEQYFGPGTRLTVT.

The chain's CDR3 is CASSLSPENYGYTF. The CDR3 DNA reads TGCGCCAGCAGCTTGTCTCCAGAAAACTATGGCTACACCTTC. The gene calls are TRBV5-1 and TRBJ1-2; D gene ambiguous. The CDR3 spans 14 residues. Per germline, CDR1 SGHRS and CDR2 YFSETQ. The V gene lost 1 base and the J gene lost 2 bases, with 9 bases spanning the gap.

This clone was observed at least ten times. In DNA form, the CDR3 reads TGTGCCATCTCCCGAGGCTCGGGTAACTATGGCTACACCTTC. It translates to CAISRGSGNYGYTF. The V and J genes are TRBV10-3 and TRBJ1-2; D is uncertain. Germline V gene data show CDR1 as ENHRY and CDR2 as SYGVKD. Trimming cost V 8 bases and J 1 base, with 14 bases left between them. The CDR3 has 14 amino acids.

This chain links TRBV18 with TRBJ2-4; a weak D match, TRBD2 (5 bases). Trimming stripped 3 bases from V and 6 bases from J, with 18 bases between. The CDR3 loop spans 16 amino acids. Germline CDR1 and CDR2: KGHSH and LQKENI. The DNA for the CDR3 is TGTGCCAGCTCACCCCGTATATCCCCCGCGGGAAACATTCAGTACTTC. As protein: CASSPRISPAGNIQYF.

This clone was recorded only once. This chain uses TRBV7-2 with TRBJ2-3; 8 bases match TRBD2. J was trimmed by 7 bases and V by 5 bases; bases with no gene match: 14. The germline gives CDR1 SGHTA, CDR2 FQGNSA. There are 16 residues in the CDR3. The CDR3 sequence: CASSLGGTRGRYTQYF. The CDR3 coding sequence is TGTGCCAGCAGCCTTGGAGGGACTAGAGGGAGGTATACGCAGTATTTT.

The chain has TRBV6-5 and TRBJ1-6; 9 nucleotides match TRBD1. The trim removed 6 bases at V and 7 bases at J, leaving 4 bases unmatched. Germline loops: CDR1 MNHEY, CDR2 SVGAGI. This CDR3 spans 14 amino acids. CDR3 protein: CASSRTGENSPLHF. The CDR3 region has the DNA TGTGCCAGCAGCCGGACAGGGGAGAATTCACCCCTCCACTTT.

The chain is built from TRBV6-1 and TRBJ1-6; D unclear. CDR1 is MNHNS and CDR2 is SASEGT in the germline V gene. CDR3 length: 15 amino acids. Trimming stripped 0 bases from V and 10 bases from J, with 13 bases between. Here the CDR3 DNA reads TGTGCCAGCAGTGAAGCGGGCAGTATATACTCACCCCTCCACTTT. Translating gives CASSEAGSIYSPLHF.

The chain joins TRBV27 to TRBJ2-7; D possibly matches TRBD1 or TRBD2 (7 bases each). Germline assignment: CDR1 MNHEY and CDR2 SMNVEV (reference sequence). The CDR3 covers 12 residues. V dropped 6 bases and J dropped 7 bases, with 13 bases sitting between them. This CDR3 is CASSGQGGEQYF. The DNA for the CDR3 is TGTGCCAGCAGCGGGCAGGGGGGGGAGCAGTACTTC.

This clone appeared a few times. This rearrangement joins TRBV6-2 or TRBV6-3 to TRBJ2-1; the D is unclear. The V gene's germline CDR1 is MNHEY and CDR2 SVGEGT. This CDR3 is 13 amino acids long. V gave up 2 bases and J gave up 2 bases, with 4 bases separating them. CDR3 loop: CASSYDPYNEQFF. DNA for the CDR3: TGTGCCAGCAGTTACGATCCCTACAATGAGCAGTTCTTC.

This clone has only one observation. The rearrangement joins TRBV3-1 (or the pseudogene TRBV3-2) to TRBJ2-5, with D unclear. V lost 4 bases to trimming and J lost 4 bases, with 4 bases between them. Germline CDR1 and CDR2: LGHDT and YNNKEL (reference sequence). This CDR3 has 11 amino acids. The CDR3 region has the DNA TGTGCCAGCAGCCTCTCAGAGACCCAGTACTTC. It is translated as CASSLSETQYF.

The chain recombines TRBV5-1 with TRBJ2-7; 12 bases map to TRBD1. V dropped 4 bases and J dropped 2; count of bases not matched to a gene: 13. The germline gives CDR1 SGHRS, CDR2 YFSETQ. The CDR3 is 18 amino acids. The DNA for the CDR3 is TGCGCCAGCAGCGGGACCCGGGACAGGGGGCGCGATCCCTACGAGCAGTACTTC. Translation gives CASSGTRDRGRDPYEQYF.

V and J are TRBV28 and TRBJ2-7; possibly TRBD1 for D (6 bases). Germline V lookup: CDR1 MDHEN, CDR2 SYDVKM. The CDR3 loop spans 15 amino acids. The V end lost 5 bases, the J end lost 2 bases, and 16 bases lay between the germline ends. CDR3 protein: CASSLPGQLTYEQYF. CDR3 sequence (DNA): TGTGCCAGCAGTCTACCGGGACAACTTACCTACGAGCAGTACTTC.

The chain links TRBV23-1 to TRBJ2-1; D call uncertain. TRBV23-1 is flagged as an ORF with uncertain function. V lost 0 bases and J lost 3, with 9 bases in between. This CDR3 region has 15 residues. The CDR3 DNA follows: TGCGCCAGCAGTCAATCGCCGTTGAGCTACAATGAGCAGTTCTTC. Translating gives CASSQSPLSYNEQFF.

This sequence joins TRBV24-1 and TRBJ2-2, with 7 bases identical to TRBD1. The germline V gene has CDR1 KGHDR and CDR2 SFDVKD. The CDR3 spans 17 residues. The J segment lost 3 bases and the V segment lost 5 bases, leaving 11 bases of the junction unmatched. The DNA of the CDR3 is TGTGCCACCAGTGGGGCCGGGACAGACTTTTACACCGGGGAGCTGTTTTTT. Its protein is CATSGAGTDFYTGELFF.

The J gene is TRBJ2-7, the V gene TRBV5-4; possibly TRBD2 for D (7 bases). Trimming left V 4 bases short and J 3 bases short, with 20 bases between. CDR1 and CDR2 (germline): SGHNT, YYREEE (reference sequence). This CDR3 is 16 amino acids long. CDR3 region: CASSGGGGAAFYEQYF. The CDR3 DNA reads as TGTGCCAGCAGCGGGGGGGGCGGGGCGGCCTTCTACGAGCAGTACTTC.